The present T cell receptor beta chain was sequenced within a study of cytomegalovirus exposure and HLA in healthy donors. In the study overall: Early on, a data release was issued that held roughly 86 million unique TCRs from HLA-typed donors. General study points: Per published reports, the classifier diagnosed cytomegalovirus status with high specificity and sensitivity. The availability of immune exposure information extended only to CMV serostatus.

Germline CDR1 is MDHEN and CDR2 is SYDVKM. The CDR3 spans 11 residues. Comments on this clone: Its antigen remains unidentified.

PCR amplification relied on 60 Vbeta primers (plus 13 Jbeta primers). Method: immunoSEQ multiplex PCR; TCRdb's copy keeps in-frame clones and lacks some. The sample holds 150,000 or so clones, about 83% seen once. This chain joins TRBV28 and TRBJ2-1, with 7 positions matching TRBD1. The source of this sequence is a man in his forties in good health and CMV-seropositive. The sample comprised PBMCs. The CDR3 region is CGVTGNNEQFF. DNA of the CDR3: TGTGGGGTGACAGGGAACAATGAGCAGTTCTTC.